This T cell receptor (beta chain) was captured in a study of T cell responses to AZD1222 COVID-19 vaccine. As concerns this clone: Antigen: not known.

The CDR3 sequence is 13 residues long. Per the germline V gene, CDR1 is LGHDT and CDR2 is YNNKEL (reference sequence). Deletions cut 4 bases from V and 6 bases from J, with 13 bases between. Notes on the study in general: Donors were largely white British and mainly female; clonal diversity was possibly underestimated.

Data came from immunoSEQ multiplex PCR; TCRdb stores just in-frame clones and leaves some out. Here the sample spans roughly 140,000 clones, around four fifths being singletons. J is TRBJ2-7 and V is TRBV3-1 (or the pseudogene TRBV3-2); D gene uncertain. The receptor comes from an adult in good health. The starting material was peripheral blood, obtained on day 0 of MenACWY control vaccination. CDR3 protein: CASSRSPSGEQYV. The CDR3 DNA reads as TGTGCCAGCAGCCGAAGTCCCTCAGGCGAGCAGTACGTC.